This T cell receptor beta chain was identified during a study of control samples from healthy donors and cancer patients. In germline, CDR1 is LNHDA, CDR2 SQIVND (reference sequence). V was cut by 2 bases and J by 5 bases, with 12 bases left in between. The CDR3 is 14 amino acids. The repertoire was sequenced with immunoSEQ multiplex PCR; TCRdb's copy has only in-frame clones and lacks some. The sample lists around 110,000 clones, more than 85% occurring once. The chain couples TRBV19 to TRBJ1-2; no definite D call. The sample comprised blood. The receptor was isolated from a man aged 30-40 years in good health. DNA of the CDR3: TGTGCCAGTAGTATACCCACAAGGGCGTATGGCTACACCTTC. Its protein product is CASSIPTRAYGYTF.